This T cell receptor (beta chain) comes out of a study of beta chain features in type 1 diabetes. The V and J ends lost 5 bases and 1 base respectively, with 14 bases between them. Germline CDR1 is GTSNPN and CDR2 is SVGIG (reference sequence). The CDR3 spans 14 residues. Expressed TCRB transcripts were sequenced because the entire RNA isolate underwent reverse transcription. Using immunoSEQ multiplex PCR, the repertoire was profiled, and TCRdb retains in-frame clones only, with some absent. The sample has around 160,000 clones, about 50% seen once. Sequencing input: Tregs from blood. The chain couples TRBV30 to TRBJ1-1; no reliable D call. The clonotype originates from a man aged 18 to 29 in good health. The CDR3 here is CAWGHKPGNTEAFF. The CDR3 region has the DNA TGTGCCTGGGGGCACAAGCCAGGGAACACTGAAGCTTTCTTT.